This T cell receptor (beta chain) emerged from a study of shared clonotypes between healthy human individuals. V shed 3 bases and J shed 0 bases, with 9 bases lying between them. Germline V lookup: CDR1 LNHDA, CDR2 SQIVND (reference sequence). The CDR3 is 14 residues long. The repertoire was sequenced with immunoSEQ multiplex PCR; TCRdb's copy has only in-frame clones and lacks some. Found here are about 470,000 clones, around 79% of them singletons; the top ten hold around 13%. This TCR was sampled from a woman aged 40 to 49 in good health. Some clones in this sample may be carry-over from other donors' samples. The chain joins TRBV19 to TRBJ2-7; a possible D gene is TRBD1 (5 bases). Sequenced sample: PBMCs. The CDR3 loop reads CASSMQGSSYEQYF. The CDR3 coding sequence is TGTGCCAGTAGTATGCAGGGCAGCTCCTACGAGCAGTACTTC.